A single T cell receptor beta chain is shown here with its context. The antigen is undetermined. This sample includes further DNA sequences coding for the same CDR3. This entry comes from a study of cytomegalovirus exposure and HLA in healthy donors. Study-wide findings and caveats: A later analysis, which compared TCR beta chains of equal frequency, found the HLA-associated ones more clonally expanded. Cytomegalovirus association was assigned to 150 to 200 TCR beta chains.

The PCR ran on 60 Vbeta and 13 Jbeta primers. Only in-frame clones appear in the TCRdb table, and some are missing; sequencing was by immunoSEQ multiplex PCR. The sample holds 160,000 or so clones, around 76% seen once. The sequence was collected from a man aged 55 to 70 in good health and CMV-seronegative. Sequenced input: PBMCs.

The CDR3 nucleotides are TGTGCCAGCAGCCCCCGCCGAGGGGGCTACACTGAAGCTTTCTTT. The encoded protein is CASSPRRGGYTEAFF. The genes are TRBV9 and TRBJ1-1; 7 bases are a match to TRBD1. Germline V gives CDR1 SGDLS, CDR2 YYNGEE. CDR3 length: 15 residues. J lost 3 bases, V lost 4 bases, and 9 bases had no gene match.